Shown below are 32 T cell receptor beta chains from a single sample sequenced in a study of T-cell memory formation after mild COVID-19. From the 5' RACE reads, TCRdb called clonotypes with MiXCR, one entry per CDR3 protein. The sample contains roughly 450,000 distinct CDR3 sequences, 15% to 20% of which appear only once. Input material: PBMCs or a T cell subset sorted from them (not recorded which). The receptors were sampled from an adult woman who had mild COVID-19 (a few samples of this study predate the infection). Cell type and time point are not known.

The rearrangement joins TRBV18 to TRBJ1-2, with D possibly TRBD1 on 5 matching bases. Looked up from germline, CDR1 is KGHSH and CDR2 is LQKENI. Trimming took 3 bases from V and 5 from J, leaving 10 bases between them. The CDR3 spans 13 residues. The CDR3 sequence: CASSPQDKYGYTF. In DNA form, the CDR3 reads TGTGCCAGCTCACCCCAGGACAAATATGGCTACACCTTC.

The rearrangement uses TRBV6-5 and TRBJ1-1, with TRBD1 as a possible D gene (6 bases). CDR1 is MNHEY, CDR2 SVGAGI, per germline. The germline V and J ends were trimmed by 4 bases and 7 bases, with 13 bases remaining between them. This CDR3 is built from 13 residues. CDR3 bases: TGTGCCAGCAGTTGGACACGAGGGGGTGAAGCTTTCTTT. Translated, it gives CASSWTRGGEAFF.

V is TRBV20-1 and J is TRBJ1-2; D is unresolved. Between the trimmed V and J ends, which lost 2 bases and 2 bases, there was a span of 9 bases. This CDR3 contains 13 residues. Germline CDR1 is DFQATT and CDR2 is SNEGSKA (reference sequence). CDR3 DNA sequence: TGCAGTGCTAGACAGGACCGCAACTATGGCTACACCTTC. Its protein is CSARQDRNYGYTF.

This clonotype was picked up many times. This chain joins TRBV24-1 and TRBJ2-3; D is unresolved. Trimming stripped 9 bases from V and 2 bases from J, with 5 bases between. The CDR3 is 11 residues long. Germline V lookup: CDR1 KGHDR, CDR2 SFDVKD. CDR3 residues: CATANTDTQYF. Here the CDR3 DNA reads TGTGCCACCGCCAACACAGATACGCAGTATTTT.

The chain couples TRBV6-5 to TRBJ2-1, with 7 bases identical to TRBD1. Germline values: CDR1 MNHEY, CDR2 SVGAGI. The CDR3 length is 14 residues. The junction had 5 bases not matched to a gene; V was cut back by 5 bases and J by 4 bases. CDR3 DNA: TGTGCCAGCAGTGCCGACAGGGTTTACAATGAGCAGTTCTTC. Its protein is CASSADRVYNEQFF.

The chain combines TRBV20-1 with TRBJ2-1, with a possible D match to TRBD2 (6 bases). This CDR3 is built from 17 residues. The ends were cut back, 5 bases at V and 5 bases at J, with 25 bases in the middle. The germline gives CDR1 DFQATT, CDR2 SNEGSKA (reference sequence). As DNA, the CDR3 is TGCAGTGCTCGCCCCCTCTCAGGAAGCGGAGGGGACAATGAGCAGTTCTTC. This translates into CSARPLSGSGGDNEQFF.

This chain links TRBV7-6 with TRBJ2-2, with D unresolved. The CDR3 is made up of 17 amino acids. Trimming stripped 1 base from V and 0 bases from J, with 12 bases between. Germline V gives CDR1 SGHVS, CDR2 FNYEAQ. Here the CDR3 reads CASSLVAGETNTGELFF. CDR3 nucleotide sequence: TGTGCCAGCAGCTTAGTGGCCGGAGAAACGAACACCGGGGAGCTGTTTTTT. Looking up the rest from reference TRBV7-6 and TRBJ2-2 gives the full variable domain: GAGVSQSPRYKVTKRGQDVALRCDPISGHVSLYWYRQALGQGPEFLTYFNYEAQQDKSGLPNDRFSAERPEGSISTLTIQRTEQRDSAMYRCASSLVAGETNTGELFFGEGSRLTVL.

The chain recombines TRBV2 with TRBJ1-1, with 9 bases matching TRBD1. The CDR3 extends over 12 amino acids. The germline V gene has CDR1 SNHLY and CDR2 FYNNEI. The J segment lost 10 bases and the V segment lost 6 bases, leaving 6 bases of the junction unmatched. CDR3: CASRLRDRVAFF. CDR3 nucleotide sequence: TGTGCCAGCAGACTCCGGGACAGGGTAGCTTTCTTT. Full variable domain (rest looked up from reference TRBV2 and TRBJ1-1): EPEVTQTPSHQVTQMGQEVILRCVPISNHLYFYWYRQILGQKVEFLVSFYNNEISEKSEIFDDQFSVERPDGSNFTLKIRSTKLEDSAMYFCASRLRDRVAFFGQGTRLTVV.

The table lists this clonotype with a few counts. The V gene is TRBV9, the J gene TRBJ2-3, with 7 bases fitting TRBD1. Germline CDR1 is SGDLS and CDR2 is YYNGEE. Unmatched junction bases numbered 7, after V lost 5 bases and J lost 1 base. The CDR3 loop spans 15 amino acids. CDR3 amino acids: CASSRQGSRTDTQYF. The CDR3 bases are TGTGCCAGCAGTCGACAGGGTTCCCGCACAGATACGCAGTATTTT.

This clonotype was seen repeatedly, ten times or more. V and J are TRBV7-2 and TRBJ2-1; 9 positions agree with TRBD1. The CDR3 sequence is 15 residues long. Trimming cost V 4 bases and J 3 bases; bases outside gene matches: 4. Germline V gene lookup returns CDR1 SGHTA and CDR2 FQGNSA. The chain's CDR3 is CASSSGTGIYNEQFF. The CDR3 bases are TGTGCCAGCAGCTCCGGGACAGGGATCTACAATGAGCAGTTCTTC.

The genes are TRBV30 and TRBJ2-1; TRBD2 might be the D (6 bases). Per germline, CDR1 GTSNPN and CDR2 SVGIG (reference sequence). The CDR3 has 13 amino acids. The V gene lost 2 bases and the J gene lost 7 bases, with 12 bases spanning the gap. The CDR3 coding sequence is TGTGCCTGGAGTTCGACTAGGAGGAATGAGCAGTTCTTC. It specifies CAWSSTRRNEQFF.

The chain carries TRBV6-1 and TRBJ2-3, with 7 nucleotides matching TRBD2. Germline CDR1 reads MNHNS; CDR2 reads SASEGT. The J segment lost 5 bases and the V segment lost 3 bases, leaving 5 bases of the junction unmatched. The CDR3 is 14 amino acids. CDR3 nucleotide sequence: TGTGCCAGCAGTGAGTCGGGGAGGGGAGATACGCAGTATTTT. Its protein product is CASSESGRGDTQYF.

This clonotype was observed many times. The CDR3 region is CASNGGGDYNEQFF. The CDR3 DNA sequence: TGTGCCAGTAATGGAGGGGGAGACTACAATGAGCAGTTCTTC. This chain links TRBV19 with TRBJ2-1; D could derive from TRBD1 or TRBD2 (6 bases each). There are 14 residues in the CDR3. CDR1 is LNHDA and CDR2 is SQIVND in the germline V gene (reference sequence). V was clipped by 7 bases and J by 3 bases, with 13 bases between them.

This clonotype was counted a few times. The J gene is TRBJ1-2, the V gene TRBV12-3 or TRBV12-4; no definite D call. V was cut by 1 base and J by 7 bases, with 10 bases left in between. This CDR3 region has 13 residues. The CDR3 nucleotides read TGTGCCAGCAGTTTAGTCTGGGTCGGTGGCTACACCTTC. It specifies CASSLVWVGGYTF.

This clonotype showed up just a few times. The chain employs TRBV9 and TRBJ1-6; D not certain. The germline CDR1 and CDR2 sequences are SGDLS and YYNGEE. The ends were cut back, 0 bases at V and 13 bases at J, with 17 bases in the middle. This CDR3 is built from 15 residues. The CDR3 bases are TGTGCCAGCAGCGTAGCGGAGGAAGGTTCGGGGCCCCTCCACTTT. This encodes CASSVAEEGSGPLHF.

This clonotype was seen ten or more times. This chain connects TRBV5-1 to TRBJ2-7, with 10 bases identical to TRBD1. The J segment lost 2 bases and the V segment lost 0 bases, leaving 2 bases of the junction unmatched. This CDR3 comprises 15 residues. Germline CDR1 SGHRS, CDR2 YFSETQ. The DNA for the CDR3 is TGCGCCAGCAGCTTGGCCGGGACAGGGGCCTACGAGCAGTACTTC. Encoded protein: CASSLAGTGAYEQYF.

The chain employs TRBV5-5 and TRBJ2-7, with TRBD2 as a possible D gene (5 bases). V was cut by 0 bases and J by 6 bases, with 10 bases left in between. CDR3 size: 13 residues. Germline V gene sequence: CDR1 SGHKS, CDR2 YYEKEE (reference sequence). In DNA form, the CDR3 reads TGTGCCAGCAGCTTGGTGGCAGAGGGCGAGCAGTACTTC. Translated: CASSLVAEGEQYF.

This chain links TRBV7-2 with TRBJ2-6; D is undetermined. Germline V gives CDR1 SGHTA, CDR2 FQGNSA. Trimming took off 0 bases at V and 2 bases at J, with 2 bases between the two ends. CDR3 length: 14 residues. The CDR3 coding sequence is TGTGCCAGCAGCTTAGCGACTGGGGCCAACGTCCTGACTTTC. Translation gives CASSLATGANVLTF.

The chain is built from TRBV4-1 and TRBJ2-7, with TRBD1 matching 9 bases. The CDR3 spans 15 residues. Germline trimming cut 1 base from V and 3 bases from J; bases unmatched to any gene: 4. Germline V gene sequence: CDR1 MGHRA, CDR2 YSYEKL. CDR3 coding DNA: TGCGCCAGCAGCCAAGTTGGGACAGGGATCTACGAGCAGTACTTC. Translating it yields CASSQVGTGIYEQYF.

This clonotype was seen only a few times. The chain joins TRBV11-2 to TRBJ1-1; D is perhaps TRBD1 (5 bases). The CDR3 has 13 residues. Trimming removed 6 bases from V and 4 bases from J, with 12 bases in between. CDR1 is SGHAT, CDR2 FQNNGV, per germline. In nucleotides, the CDR3 is TGTGCCAGCAGGCCCCCAGGGAGCACTGAAGCTTTCTTT. Residues: CASRPPGSTEAFF.

This chain connects TRBV20-1 to TRBJ2-1; 7 nucleotides agree with TRBD2. Per the germline V gene, CDR1 is DFQATT and CDR2 is SNEGSKA (reference sequence). With 6 bases clipped from V and 2 bases from J, the junction kept 10 bases outside the gene matches. CDR3 length: 15 amino acids. The CDR3 DNA follows: TGCAGTGCCCCGGCAGGGCGGGGGACCTACAATGAGCAGTTCTTC. Encoded protein: CSAPAGRGTYNEQFF.

V is TRBV7-9 and J is TRBJ1-5; maybe TRBD1 (5 bases). The germline V and J ends were trimmed by 5 bases and 5 bases, with 7 bases remaining between them. Germline V gene data show CDR1 as SEHNR and CDR2 as FQNEAQ (reference sequence). CDR3 length: 12 amino acids. In DNA, the CDR3 is TGTGCCAGCAGCGAACAGGATCAGCCCCAGCATTTT. The encoded protein is CASSEQDQPQHF.

This clonotype has only a few counts. The rearrangement links TRBV4-2 to TRBJ1-2, with D maybe TRBD1 (5 bases). The CDR3 is 14 amino acids. Trimming shortened V by 3 bases and J by 8 bases, and 16 bases separated the two germline ends. The germline V gene has CDR1 LGHNA and CDR2 YNFKEQ. CDR3 coding DNA: TGTGCCAGCAGCCATGATCGGTCGGGGCACGGCTACACCTTC. Its translation: CASSHDRSGHGYTF.

This clonotype has more than one count but fewer than ten. This chain links TRBV29-1 with TRBJ2-7, with TRBD1 identical over 11 bases. Germline CDR1 is SQVTM and CDR2 is ANQGSEA. Germline trimming cut 8 bases from V and 3 bases from J; bases unmatched to any gene: 6. This CDR3 has 13 residues. CDR3 residues: CSTRGTGGYEQYF. The DNA for the CDR3 is TGCAGCACCAGGGGGACAGGGGGCTACGAGCAGTACTTC.

The rearrangement joins TRBV7-2 to TRBJ1-2, with D maybe TRBD1 (5 bases). There are 12 residues in the CDR3. Germline lookup yields CDR1 SGHTA and CDR2 FQGNSA. The V and J ends lost 10 bases and 5 bases respectively, with 14 bases between them. CDR3: CATFLGGYGYTF. The CDR3 DNA is TGTGCCACCTTCCTGGGGGGTTATGGCTACACCTTC.

The chain carries TRBV5-1 and TRBJ2-7; D is unclear. Trimming pared 0 bases from V and 3 bases from J, leaving 13 bases between. CDR3 length: 15 residues. Germline V gives CDR1 SGHRS, CDR2 YFSETQ. CDR3 loop: CASSLGVGKDYEQYF. The CDR3 DNA reads as TGCGCCAGCAGCTTGGGTGTTGGGAAGGACTACGAGCAGTACTTC.

The chain uses TRBV7-9 and TRBJ2-3; tentatively, D is TRBD1 (6 bases). Between the trimmed V and J ends, which lost 4 bases and 3 bases, there was a span of 14 bases. CDR3 length equals 15 residues. Germline-derived CDR1 and CDR2 are SEHNR and FQNEAQ (reference sequence). The CDR3 loop reads CASSWPGTSTDTQYF. In nucleotides, the CDR3 is TGTGCCAGCAGCTGGCCCGGGACAAGTACAGATACGCAGTATTTT.

This clonotype was detected ten times or more. The V gene is TRBV5-6, the J gene TRBJ2-5; 8 positions match TRBD1. V lost 4 bases to trimming and J lost 5 bases; unmatched junction nucleotides: 7. The length of the CDR3 is 14 residues. Germline CDR1 and CDR2: SGHDT and YYEEEE. The CDR3 nucleotides are TGTGCCAGCAGCCCCCCCCGGGACAGGGAGACCCAGTACTTC. Its translation is CASSPPRDRETQYF.

The CDR3 spells CASSLGQDDGYTF. The CDR3 coding sequence is TGTGCCAGCAGCTTGGGACAGGATGATGGCTACACCTTC. This chain joins TRBV5-5 and TRBJ1-2, with D tentatively TRBD1 (6 bases). The CDR3 has 13 residues. Trimming left V 0 bases short and J 6 bases short, with 9 bases between. The germline V gene has CDR1 SGHKS and CDR2 YYEKEE (reference sequence). Full variable domain (outside the CDR3, taken from reference TRBV5-5 and TRBJ1-2): DAGVTQSPTHLIKTRGQQVTLRCSPISGHKSVSWYQQVLGQGPQFIFQYYEKEERGRGNFPDRFSARQFPNYSSELNVNALLLGDSALYLCASSLGQDDGYTFGSGTRLTVV.

CDR3 amino acids: CATSREGQGYEQYF. CDR3 nucleotide sequence: TGTGCCACCAGCAGAGAAGGACAGGGCTACGAGCAGTACTTC. The chain employs TRBV15 and TRBJ2-7; 8 bases fit TRBD1. The germline CDR1 and CDR2 sequences are LNHNV and YYDKDF (reference sequence). Losses at the gene ends were 0 bases for V and 3 bases for J; bases not matched to a gene: 1. CDR3 length equals 14 residues.

The chain has TRBV12-3 or TRBV12-4 and TRBJ2-1; the D gene is possibly TRBD1 (6 bases). V was trimmed by 5 bases and J by 6 bases, leaving 20 bases between them. The CDR3 has 16 amino acids. The DNA of the CDR3 is TGTGCCAGCAGTCCCCCGGGACACTCGTTAACCAATGAGCAGTTCTTC. Amino acids: CASSPPGHSLTNEQFF.

The chain couples TRBV30 to TRBJ1-6; TRBD1 is a possible D gene (5 bases). Germline V CDR1 and CDR2: GTSNPN, SVGIG (reference sequence). V was trimmed by 4 bases and J by 1 base, leaving 8 bases between them. There are 14 residues in the CDR3. CDR3 loop: CAWIRGSYNSPLHF. The CDR3 nucleotides are TGTGCCTGGATAAGGGGATCCTATAATTCACCCCTCCACTTT. Variable domain in full (rest from reference TRBV30 and TRBJ1-6): SQTIHQWPATLVQPVGSPLSLECTVEGTSNPNLYWYRQAAGRGLQLLFYSVGIGQISSEVPQNLSASRPQDRQFILSSKKLLLSDSGFYLCAWIRGSYNSPLHFGNGTRLTVT.